What follows are 18 T cell receptor beta chains derived from one specimen sequenced in a study of T-cell memory formation after mild COVID-19. Using its own MiXCR run on the 5' RACE reads, TCRdb lists one record per CDR3 protein. The repertoire consists of 350,000 to 400,000 distinct CDR3 sequences, with 20% to 25% occurring once and the leading ten covering around an eighth. Input material: PBMCs or a T cell subset sorted from them (not recorded which). The receptors come from an adult woman who had mild COVID-19 (a few samples of this study predate the infection). Cell type and time point are not known.

This chain links TRBV9 with TRBJ1-1; weak D call: TRBD1 (5 bases). With 3 bases removed from V and 1 base from J, the gap between germline ends came to 19 bases. There are 17 residues in the CDR3. The germline V gene encodes CDR1 SGDLS and CDR2 YYNGEE. The CDR3 DNA sequence: TGTGCCAGCAGCGCATTAATACCCGGGACGACGAACACTGAAGCTTTCTTT. As protein: CASSALIPGTTNTEAFF.

This clonotype has more than one count but fewer than ten. This rearrangement joins TRBV6-5 to TRBJ2-1, with 8 bases lining up with TRBD2. CDR3 length: 14 amino acids. Germline V gene sequence: CDR1 MNHEY, CDR2 SVGAGI. V was pared by 4 bases and J by 5 bases, with 4 bases of the junction left unmatched. CDR3 DNA sequence: TGTGCCAGCAGTTCGACTAGCGACCACAATGAGCAGTTCTTC. The encoded protein is CASSSTSDHNEQFF.

The chain carries TRBV6-5 and TRBJ1-2; TRBD1 matches 8 bases. With V trimmed by 5 bases and J by 4 bases, 6 bases remained unmatched. The germline V gene encodes CDR1 MNHEY and CDR2 SVGAGI. The CDR3 has 14 residues. CDR3 DNA sequence: TGTGCCAGCAGTACGGACAGGGCGAGCTATGGCTACACCTTC. Translation: CASSTDRASYGYTF.

This clonotype showed up just a few times. The chain's CDR3 is CASSQGGGGAGYTF. The CDR3 bases are TGCGCCAGCAGCCAAGGGGGCGGGGGGGCTGGCTACACCTTC. This rearrangement joins TRBV4-1 to TRBJ1-2, with a possible D match to TRBD1 (6 bases). The V end lost 1 base, the J end lost 7 bases, and 13 bases lay between the germline ends. From germline, CDR1 is MGHRA and CDR2 YSYEKL. The CDR3 is made up of 14 amino acids.

CDR3 in DNA: TGTGCCAGCAGGCGACTCACTAGCGGGGGAACAGATACGCAGTATTTT. This codes for CASRRLTSGGTDTQYF. The chain is built from TRBV6-1 and TRBJ2-3; 11 nucleotides align to TRBD2. Germline CDR1 reads MNHNS; CDR2 reads SASEGT. Trimming removed 6 bases from V and 3 bases from J; junction bases left unmatched: 8. There are 16 residues in the CDR3.

The chain links TRBV5-1 to TRBJ2-1, with D uncertain. This CDR3 contains 12 residues. Deletions cut 0 bases from V and 9 bases from J, with 7 bases between. Germline V CDR1 and CDR2: SGHRS, YFSETQ. CDR3 sequence reads: CASSLAGREQFF. In DNA form, the CDR3 reads TGCGCCAGCAGCTTGGCTGGGCGTGAGCAGTTCTTC.

This clonotype was counted only a few times. The chain uses TRBV12-3 or TRBV12-4 and TRBJ2-2, with 9 bases lining up with TRBD1. The CDR3 is 14 amino acids. J lost 6 bases, V lost 6 bases, and 5 bases had no gene match. The DNA for the CDR3 is TGTGCCAGCAGCAGGGGGACAGGGCCCGGGGAGCTGTTTTTT. Its translation is CASSRGTGPGELFF.

The rearrangement joins TRBV30 to TRBJ1-1, with no clear D. CDR1 and CDR2 (germline): GTSNPN, SVGIG (reference sequence). The V and J ends lost 4 bases and 0 bases respectively, with 12 bases between them. The CDR3 has 14 amino acids. CDR3 region: CAWTRTNMNTEAFF. Here the CDR3 DNA reads TGTGCCTGGACGAGAACCAACATGAACACTGAAGCTTTCTTT.

The chain has TRBV7-3 and TRBJ2-5, with 9 nucleotides matching TRBD1. This CDR3 is built from 14 residues. After removal of 5 bases from V and 7 bases from J, the junction contained 8 bases not matched to a gene. Per the germline V gene, CDR1 is SGHTA and CDR2 is FQGTGA. CDR3 nucleotide sequence: TGTGCCAGCAGCCAAACAGGGGGCTTTGGGACCCAGTACTTC. It translates to CASSQTGGFGTQYF. Supplemented by reference TRBV7-3 and TRBJ2-5, the full variable domain reads GAGVSQTPSNKVTEKGKYVELRCDPISGHTALYWYRQSLGQGPEFLIYFQGTGAADDSGLPNDRFFAVRPEGSVSTLKIQRTERGDSAVYLCASSQTGGFGTQYFGPGTRLLVL.

This clonotype was counted ten times or more. J is TRBJ2-3 and V is TRBV7-6; TRBD2 matches 10 bases. The germline gives CDR1 SGHVS, CDR2 FNYEAQ. The CDR3 extends over 15 amino acids. V lost 5 bases to trimming and J lost 4 bases; unmatched junction nucleotides: 6. This CDR3 is CASSRTSGGADTQYF. The CDR3 nucleotides read TGTGCCAGCAGCCGGACTAGCGGTGGAGCAGATACGCAGTATTTT.

The rearrangement joins TRBV14 to TRBJ2-7; no reliable D call. Germline values: CDR1 SGHDN, CDR2 FVKESK. Trimming took off 6 bases at V and 2 bases at J, with 8 bases between the two ends. This CDR3 contains 12 residues. This CDR3 reads CASSWGTYEQYF. The CDR3 DNA reads as TGTGCCAGCAGTTGGGGAACCTACGAGCAGTACTTC.

The J gene is TRBJ2-3, the V gene TRBV30; 10 nucleotides agree with TRBD2. CDR1 is GTSNPN, CDR2 SVGIG, per germline (reference sequence). The CDR3 loop spans 15 amino acids. V lost 0 bases, J lost 1 base, and 1 base stayed unmatched. CDR3 sequence (DNA): TGTGCCTGGAGTGTCGGGACTAGCGGCACAGATACGCAGTATTTT. This sequence encodes CAWSVGTSGTDTQYF.

This chain connects TRBV6-2 or TRBV6-3 to TRBJ2-1; possibly TRBD2 for D (5 bases). Germline CDR1 and CDR2: MNHEY and SVGEGT. The ends were cut back, 5 bases at V and 9 bases at J, with 11 bases in the middle. The CDR3 contains 12 residues. The CDR3 here is CASSRAEGEQFF. The CDR3 region has the DNA TGTGCCAGCAGTAGGGCCGAGGGTGAGCAGTTCTTC.

This chain uses TRBV29-1 with TRBJ1-1; tentatively, D is TRBD1 (5 bases). CDR1 is SQVTM and CDR2 is ANQGSEA in the germline V gene. Trimming shortened V by 4 bases and J by 9 bases, and 21 bases separated the two germline ends. This CDR3 has 14 amino acids. CDR3 protein: CSVVGGTDGVKAFF. The CDR3 DNA follows: TGCAGCGTTGTGGGGGGAACGGATGGGGTAAAAGCTTTCTTT.

This rearrangement joins TRBV30 to TRBJ1-5, with unresolved D. Trimming pared 0 bases from V and 2 bases from J, leaving 11 bases between. The germline gives CDR1 GTSNPN, CDR2 SVGIG (reference sequence). The length of the CDR3 is 15 residues. The CDR3 here is CAWSVNTGGNQPQHF. CDR3 bases: TGTGCCTGGAGTGTAAACACCGGGGGCAATCAGCCCCAGCATTTT.

This clonotype was counted only a few times. The V call is TRBV10-3, the J call TRBJ2-2; the D gene could be TRBD1 or TRBD2 (5 bases each). CDR3 length: 16 residues. The V end lost 3 bases, the J end lost 4 bases, and 15 bases lay between the germline ends. Germline V gene lookup returns CDR1 ENHRY and CDR2 SYGVKD. In nucleotides, the CDR3 is TGTGCCATCAGTGAATTGGGACCTCAAAGCACCGGGGAGCTGTTTTTT. Protein product: CAISELGPQSTGELFF.

V is TRBV5-4 and J is TRBJ2-3, with a possible D match to TRBD1 (5 bases). Germline assignment: CDR1 SGHNT and CDR2 YYREEE (reference sequence). V lost 0 bases to trimming and J lost 8 bases, with 16 bases between them. The CDR3 loop spans 15 amino acids. In DNA form, the CDR3 reads TGTGCCAGCAGCTTGGTTACAGGCGATACCAGTACGCAGTATTTT. Its translation: CASSLVTGDTSTQYF.

The chain is built from TRBV20-1 and TRBJ2-7, with 9 nucleotides matching TRBD1. The V gene's germline CDR1 is DFQATT and CDR2 SNEGSKA (reference sequence). CDR3 size: 12 residues. The V segment lost 3 bases and the J segment 5 bases; nucleotides outside the gene matches: 2. The CDR3 coding sequence is TGCAGTGCTAGGACAGGGGGAAACGAGCAGTACTTC. Amino acid sequence: CSARTGGNEQYF.